The 27 T cell receptor beta chains in this list originate from one sample, sequenced in a study of blood T cell repertoires in COVID-19. Sequenced by immunoSEQ multiplex PCR; TCRdb stores in-frame clones only, minus some. The repertoire holds about 220,000 clones, with about 84% as singletons. Sequenced material: peripheral blood. All receptors come from a human donor in a cohort sampled during active COVID-19.

This clone turned up a few times. The rearrangement joins TRBV30 to TRBJ2-5; 10 nucleotides match TRBD1. This CDR3 is 14 amino acids long. Germline V gene lookup returns CDR1 GTSNPN and CDR2 SVGIG (reference sequence). The V and J ends lost 1 base and 5 bases, in that order; junction bases with no gene match: 4. The CDR3 loop is CAWSGQGARETQYF. CDR3 coding DNA: TGTGCCTGGAGTGGACAGGGGGCGCGGGAGACCCAGTACTTC.

The chain couples TRBV15 to TRBJ1-2, with D tentatively TRBD1 (6 bases). Germline CDR1 reads LNHNV; CDR2 reads YYDKDF (reference sequence). The CDR3 is 15 amino acids. The V and J ends lost 9 bases and 4 bases respectively, with 21 bases between them. The CDR3 loop reads CATRPTPGTSYGYTF. The CDR3, as DNA: TGTGCCACTCGACCAACCCCCGGGACAAGCTATGGCTACACCTTC.

The chain uses TRBV27 and TRBJ1-6, with 7 nucleotides matching TRBD1. V shed 0 bases and J 9 bases; nucleotides not matched to a gene: 5. The V gene's germline CDR1 is MNHEY and CDR2 SMNVEV (reference sequence). The CDR3 length is 15 residues. Here the CDR3 reads CASSLSQGLGSPLHF. In DNA, the CDR3 is TGTGCCAGCAGTTTATCACAGGGGTTGGGTTCACCCCTCCACTTT.

This chain joins TRBV20-1 and TRBJ1-1, with D hard to call. The length of the CDR3 is 13 residues. Per the germline V gene, CDR1 is DFQATT and CDR2 is SNEGSKA (reference sequence). V lost 3 bases, J lost 4 bases, and 12 bases lay in between. CDR3 sequence: CSASGFRSTEAFF. For the CDR3, the DNA is TGCAGTGCTAGTGGCTTTCGGAGCACTGAAGCTTTCTTT.

The chain combines TRBV19 with TRBJ1-5; 10 bases are shared with TRBD1. CDR3 length equals 19 residues. Germline V gene sequence: CDR1 LNHDA, CDR2 SQIVND (reference sequence). After removal of 5 bases from V and 4 bases from J, the junction contained 17 bases not matched to a gene. CDR3 sequence: CASSLFGTGAVRTNQPQHF. In DNA, the CDR3 is TGTGCCAGTAGTCTATTTGGGACAGGGGCCGTTCGCACGAATCAGCCCCAGCATTTT.

The chain uses TRBV7-2 and TRBJ1-3; D unresolved. Germline V CDR1 and CDR2: SGHTA, FQGNSA. The CDR3 is made up of 15 amino acids. The V end was cut by 5 bases, the J end by 0 bases, with 11 bases between. CDR3 in amino acids: CASSPSVGSGNTIYF. The CDR3 coding sequence is TGTGCCAGCAGCCCCAGTGTTGGCTCTGGAAACACCATATATTTT.

The V call is TRBV5-4, the J call TRBJ1-3; tentative D call: TRBD1 (5 bases). V gave up 4 bases and J gave up 2 bases, with 13 bases separating them. The CDR3 runs to 15 residues. CDR1 SGHNT and CDR2 YYREEE come from the germline V gene (reference sequence). This CDR3 is CASSRDRGAGNTIYF. CDR3 in DNA: TGTGCCAGCAGCCGGGACCGCGGGGCTGGAAACACCATATATTTT.

CDR3 loop: CASSPSGGAGGNQPQHF. CDR3 sequence (DNA): TGTGCCAGCTCGCCCTCCGGGGGGGCTGGTGGCAATCAGCCCCAGCATTTT. The genes are TRBV18 and TRBJ1-5, with D tentatively TRBD1 (6 bases). The CDR3 spans 17 residues. Germline loops: CDR1 KGHSH, CDR2 LQKENI. Deletions cut 6 bases from V and 2 bases from J, with 20 bases between.

In its sample, this clone was seen a few times. V is TRBV29-1 and J is TRBJ1-2, with D tentatively TRBD1 (6 bases). The germline V gene encodes CDR1 SQVTM and CDR2 ANQGSEA. Trimming removed 4 bases at V and 4 bases at J, with 13 bases between. CDR3 size: 13 residues. The CDR3 coding sequence is TGCAGCGTTGCAGGACAGTATGGCTATGGCTACACCTTC. Its translation: CSVAGQYGYGYTF.

The V and J genes are TRBV27 and TRBJ2-5; a possible D gene is TRBD1 (6 bases). This CDR3 is 12 amino acids long. In germline, CDR1 is MNHEY, CDR2 SMNVEV (reference sequence). Trimming cost V 8 bases and J 5 bases, with 12 bases left between them. The CDR3 sequence is CASGSGQETQYF. The CDR3 nucleotides are TGTGCCAGCGGTTCAGGACAGGAGACCCAGTACTTC.

The chain has TRBV9 and TRBJ2-7; D is possibly TRBD2 (6 bases). Trimming left V 1 base short and J 3 bases short, with 14 bases between. CDR1 and CDR2 (germline): SGDLS, YYNGEE. There are 15 residues in the CDR3. CDR3 protein: CASSVTGDPGYEQYF. In DNA, the CDR3 is TGTGCCAGCAGCGTAACGGGGGACCCGGGCTACGAGCAGTACTTC.

V is TRBV6-5 and J is TRBJ2-2, with D unresolved. The ends were cut back, 6 bases at V and 3 bases at J, with 8 bases in the middle. This CDR3 has 13 amino acids. Germline lookup yields CDR1 MNHEY and CDR2 SVGAGI. DNA of the CDR3: TGTGCCAGCAGATGGCTGTACACCGGGGAGCTGTTTTTT. This codes for CASRWLYTGELFF.

This clone has just a few counts. J is TRBJ2-1 and V is TRBV5-5; 10 bases line up with TRBD1. Trimming removed 4 bases from V and 2 bases from J; junction bases left unmatched: 9. There are 17 residues in the CDR3. Germline-derived CDR1 and CDR2 are SGHKS and YYEKEE (reference sequence). The CDR3: CASSRWDRGSPYNEQFF. The CDR3 DNA reads as TGTGCCAGCAGCCGGTGGGACAGGGGAAGCCCCTACAATGAGCAGTTCTTC.

This clone was counted ten times or more. V and J are TRBV28 and TRBJ2-7; TRBD1 aligns across 10 bases. Looked up from germline, CDR1 is MDHEN and CDR2 is SYDVKM. Trimming took 2 bases from V and 4 from J; bases not matched to a gene: 17. This CDR3 comprises 19 residues. This chain's CDR3 is CASSLVGDRGRGTRYEQYF. The CDR3 DNA reads as TGTGCCAGCAGTTTAGTAGGGGACAGGGGTCGAGGTACGAGGTACGAGCAGTACTTC.

The chain joins TRBV5-1 to TRBJ1-4, with D possibly matching TRBD1 (6 bases). V lost 2 bases and J lost 1, with 12 bases in between. The CDR3 totals 16 residues. Germline V gene sequence: CDR1 SGHRS, CDR2 YFSETQ. The CDR3 DNA reads TGCGCCAGCAGCTTACAGGGATACGGAACTAATGAAAAACTGTTTTTT. Translation gives CASSLQGYGTNEKLFF.

V usage is TRBV20-1 and J usage is TRBJ2-1; 12 nucleotides align to TRBD2. The CDR3 has 15 residues. The germline gives CDR1 DFQATT, CDR2 SNEGSKA (reference sequence). The J segment lost 6 bases and the V segment lost 3 bases, leaving 6 bases of the junction unmatched. The CDR3 bases are TGCAGTGCTAGTGCTAGCGGGAGGGCCCTCAATGAGCAGTTCTTC. Its protein is CSASASGRALNEQFF.

The V call is TRBV7-2, the J call TRBJ2-2; 14 bases match TRBD2. This CDR3 contains 16 residues. With 5 bases clipped from V and 6 bases from J, the junction kept 5 bases outside the gene matches. Germline CDR1 reads SGHTA; CDR2 reads FQGNSA. The CDR3 loop is CASSRGLAGGPGELFF. The CDR3 bases are TGTGCCAGCAGCCGCGGACTAGCGGGGGGCCCCGGGGAGCTGTTTTTT. The whole variable domain, filled in from reference TRBV7-2 and TRBJ2-2, reads GAGVSQSPSNKVTEKGKDVELRCDPISGHTALYWYRQSLGQGLEFLIYFQGNSAPDKSGLPSDRFSAERTGGSVSTLTIQRTQQEDSAVYLCASSRGLAGGPGELFFGEGSRLTVL.

This clone was counted between two and nine times. The chain joins TRBV7-9 to TRBJ1-3; D remains ambiguous. The V and J ends lost 5 bases and 0 bases respectively, with 11 bases between them. This CDR3 region has 15 residues. Germline CDR1 and CDR2: SEHNR and FQNEAQ (reference sequence). CDR3 sequence reads: CASSPGGGSGNTIYF. The CDR3 DNA reads as TGTGCCAGCAGCCCCGGAGGTGGCTCTGGAAACACCATATATTTT. Full variable domain (remainder filled in from reference TRBV7-9 and TRBJ1-3): DTGVSQNPRHKITKRGQNVTFRCDPISEHNRLYWYRQTLGQGPEFLTYFQNEAQLEKSRLLSDRFSAERPKGSFSTLEIQRTEQGDSAMYLCASSPGGGSGNTIYFGEGSWLTVV.

V and J are TRBV28 and TRBJ1-1; D unclear. The germline V gene encodes CDR1 MDHEN and CDR2 SYDVKM. Trimming pared 7 bases from V and 3 bases from J, leaving 12 bases between. The CDR3 is 13 residues long. The CDR3 reads CASTIERYTEAFF. The CDR3 DNA reads TGTGCCAGCACCATCGAGAGGTACACTGAAGCTTTCTTT.

The chain employs TRBV6-9 and TRBJ2-7; 12 nucleotides line up with TRBD2. The CDR3 is 20 amino acids. The germline V gene has CDR1 MNHGY and CDR2 SVAAGI. V was clipped by 3 bases and J by 3 bases; unmatched bases: 18. CDR3 protein: CASSYQGGFWLAGGVYEQYF. The CDR3 DNA sequence: TGTGCCAGCAGTTACCAGGGGGGCTTTTGGCTAGCGGGAGGGGTCTACGAGCAGTACTTC.

J is TRBJ2-7 and V is TRBV5-1; 9 nucleotides match TRBD1. CDR1 and CDR2 from the germline V gene are SGHRS and YFSETQ. The CDR3 totals 12 residues. Germline trimming cut 8 bases from V and 6 bases from J; bases unmatched to any gene: 6. The CDR3 DNA reads as TGCGCCAGGTCAACAGGGGGCTGCGAGCAGTACTTC. Translated, it gives CARSTGGCEQYF.

The table lists this clone with a count of one. The chain uses TRBV11-2 and TRBJ1-5; TRBD1 matches at 12 bases. Trimming took 5 bases from V and 5 from J; bases not matched to a gene: 4. The CDR3 runs to 15 residues. Germline V gene sequence: CDR1 SGHAT, CDR2 FQNNGV. The CDR3 sequence is CASSRDRGRDQPQHF. The DNA for the CDR3 is TGTGCCAGCAGCCGGGACAGGGGGCGCGATCAGCCCCAGCATTTT. Full variable domain (remainder filled in from reference TRBV11-2 and TRBJ1-5): EAGVAQSPRYKIIEKRQSVAFWCNPISGHATLYWYQQILGQGPKLLIQFQNNGVVDDSQLPKDRFSAERLKGVDSTLKIQPAKLEDSAVYLCASSRDRGRDQPQHFGDGTRLSIL.

The J gene is TRBJ2-1, the V gene TRBV7-8; D ambiguous. V was clipped by 5 bases and J by 8 bases, with 10 bases between them. This CDR3 is 12 amino acids long. The V gene's germline CDR1 is SGHVS and CDR2 FQNEAQ. The CDR3 here is CASSLARHEQFF. As DNA, the CDR3 is TGTGCCAGCAGCCTCGCGAGGCATGAGCAGTTCTTC.

The chain recombines TRBV19 with TRBJ2-7; 9 positions agree with TRBD1. This CDR3 has 13 amino acids. The J segment lost 4 bases and the V segment lost 9 bases, leaving 7 bases of the junction unmatched. The V gene's germline CDR1 is LNHDA and CDR2 SQIVND (reference sequence). The CDR3 loop is CASSGTGTYEQYF. In DNA form, the CDR3 reads TGTGCCAGCTCCGGGACAGGGACGTACGAGCAGTACTTC.

V gene TRBV15 combines with J gene TRBJ1-1; no clear D gene. V was pared by 0 bases and J by 6 bases, with 17 bases between. Germline CDR1 is LNHNV and CDR2 is YYDKDF (reference sequence). The CDR3 totals 16 residues. The CDR3 DNA is TGTGCCACCAGCAGAGATCGACGACTGCAAGGCGCTGAAGCTTTCTTT. Protein: CATSRDRRLQGAEAFF.

This clone appeared once. The V gene is TRBV28, the J gene TRBJ1-6; 10 nucleotides align to TRBD1. Unmatched junction bases numbered 7, after V lost 7 bases and J lost 7 bases. The length of the CDR3 is 15 residues. CDR1 is MDHEN and CDR2 is SYDVKM in the germline V gene. The CDR3 DNA follows: TGTGCCAGCATGGTCGGACAGGGGGGGAATTCACCCCTCCACTTT. Protein: CASMVGQGGNSPLHF.

The chain has TRBV9 and TRBJ2-2, with D possibly being TRBD2 (5 bases). V lost 2 bases and J lost 3, with 17 bases in between. The CDR3 runs 17 residues. Germline CDR1 and CDR2: SGDLS and YYNGEE. Here the CDR3 DNA reads TGTGCCAGCAGCGTGGGGTTGGTAGCGACCTACACCGGGGAGCTGTTTTTT. Amino acid sequence: CASSVGLVATYTGELFF.